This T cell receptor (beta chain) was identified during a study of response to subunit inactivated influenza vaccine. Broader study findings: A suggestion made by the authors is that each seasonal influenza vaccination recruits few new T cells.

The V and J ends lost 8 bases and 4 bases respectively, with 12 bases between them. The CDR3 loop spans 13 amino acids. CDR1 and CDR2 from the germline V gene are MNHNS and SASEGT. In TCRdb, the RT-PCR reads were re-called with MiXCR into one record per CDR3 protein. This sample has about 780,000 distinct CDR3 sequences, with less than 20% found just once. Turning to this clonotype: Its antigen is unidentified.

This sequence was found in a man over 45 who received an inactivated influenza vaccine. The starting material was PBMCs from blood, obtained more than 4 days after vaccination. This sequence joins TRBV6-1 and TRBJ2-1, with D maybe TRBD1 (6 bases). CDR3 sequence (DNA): TGTGCCAGCGAGGACAGCGATTACAATGAGCAGTTCTTC. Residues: CASEDSDYNEQFF.